Listed below are T cell receptor beta chains from one sample, sequenced in a study of Ad26.COV2.S vaccination and SARS-CoV-2 variants. Sequencing used immunoSEQ multiplex PCR; TCRdb keeps in-frame clones, though not all of them. The sample carries about 500,000 clones, 80% to 90% recorded once. Sample: peripheral blood, taken in a trial of Ad26.COV2.S vaccine versus placebo. Receptor source: a person aged 18-60 years who received the Ad26.COV2.S COVID-19 vaccine or a placebo. Both conserved end residues are part of each CDR3. The D gene is left open where the match is weak. Some rows mark clone size as missing; the rest say once, few, many or name a class of expanded clone.

d_gene	j_gene	v_gene	len	abundance	CDR3aa	CDR3nt
-	TRBJ1-3	TRBV6-2/TRBV6-3	17	-	CASSYSTLESSGNTIYF	TGTGCCAGCAGTTACTCGACGTTGGAGAGCTCTGGAAACACCATATATTTT
TRBD1	TRBJ2-1	TRBV7-3	15	-	CASSRSGQVDNEQFF	TGTGCCAGCAGCCGTTCGGGACAGGTCGACAATGAGCAGTTCTTC
-	TRBJ1-4	TRBV6-5	14	-	CASRYLRGEEKLFF	TGTGCCAGCAGATACCTTAGGGGCGAGGAAAAACTGTTTTTT
TRBD2	TRBJ2-7	TRBV25-1	15	-	CASSNGTSGIYEQYF	TGTGCCAGCTCAAACGGGACTAGCGGGATATACGAGCAGTACTTC
-	TRBJ2-3	TRBV3-1/TRBV3-2	12	-	CASSRGLDTQYF	TGTGCCAGCAGCCGAGGTCTGGATACGCAGTATTTT
-	TRBJ2-1	TRBV9	16	-	CASSVSGRELPNEQFF	TGTGCCAGCAGCGTAAGTGGTAGAGAGCTTCCCAATGAGCAGTTCTTC
-	TRBJ1-6	TRBV4-1	15	once	CASSLEGPYNSPLHF	TGCGCCAGCAGCCTCGAGGGACCTTATAATTCACCCCTCCACTTT
TRBD2	TRBJ2-7	TRBV6-5	15	few	CASSSWTSGHYEQYF	TGTGCCAGCAGTTCGTGGACTAGCGGTCACTACGAGCAGTACTTC
TRBD1	TRBJ2-1	TRBV6-2/TRBV6-3	18	-	CASSYPVGHRGTYNEQFF	TGTGCCAGCAGTTATCCCGTGGGACACAGGGGTACCTACAATGAGCAGTTCTTC
TRBD1	TRBJ1-6	TRBV28	14	-	CASSTTGGNSPLHF	TGTGCCAGCAGCACGACAGGGGGTAATTCACCCCTCCACTTT
-	TRBJ2-4	TRBV15	15	-	CATSRVGLAKNIQYF	TGTGCCACCAGCAGAGTTGGTCTAGCCAAAAACATTCAGTACTTC
-	TRBJ2-7	TRBV7-9	15	-	CASSLVRGLSYEQYF	TGTGCCAGCAGCTTAGTTAGGGGCTTATCCTACGAGCAGTACTTC
-	TRBJ1-2	TRBV28	15	-	CASSLHRRSNYGYTF	TGTGCCAGCAGTCTACACAGACGATCTAACTATGGCTACACCTTC
-	TRBJ1-1	TRBV14	12	-	CASSSGNTEAFF	TGTGCCAGCAGCTCCGGGAACACTGAAGCTTTCTTT
-	TRBJ2-3	TRBV3-1/TRBV3-2	14	-	CASSHPRTADTQYF	TGTGCCAGCAGCCACCCCCGGACGGCAGATACGCAGTATTTT
TRBD2	TRBJ2-3	TRBV11-3	16	-	CASSKGTSGGTDTQYF	TGTGCCAGCAGCAAAGGGACTAGCGGGGGGACAGATACGCAGTATTTT
TRBD2	TRBJ2-1	TRBV11-2	15	-	CASSRLGGAYNEQFF	TGTGCCAGCAGCCGACTCGGGGGGGCATATAATGAGCAGTTCTTC
TRBD1	TRBJ2-2	TRBV7-3	17	-	CASSFPGQGPNTGELFF	TGTGCCAGCAGCTTCCCAGGACAGGGGCCGAACACCGGGGAGCTGTTTTTT
TRBD2	TRBJ2-5	TRBV14	15	-	CASSVSGIIQETQYF	TGTGCCAGCAGTGTTAGCGGGATTATTCAAGAGACCCAGTACTTC
-	TRBJ2-1	TRBV28	14	-	CASSADYPRGEQFF	TGTGCCAGCAGCGCCGACTACCCAAGGGGTGAGCAGTTCTTC
-	TRBJ1-1	TRBV28	13	-	CASTPRLGTEAFF	TGTGCCAGCACCCCCAGGTTGGGCACTGAAGCTTTCTTT
TRBD2	TRBJ2-7	TRBV6-1	16	-	CASSGEREGLNYEQYF	TGTGCCAGCAGTGGGGAGCGGGAGGGCCTAAATTACGAGCAGTACTTC